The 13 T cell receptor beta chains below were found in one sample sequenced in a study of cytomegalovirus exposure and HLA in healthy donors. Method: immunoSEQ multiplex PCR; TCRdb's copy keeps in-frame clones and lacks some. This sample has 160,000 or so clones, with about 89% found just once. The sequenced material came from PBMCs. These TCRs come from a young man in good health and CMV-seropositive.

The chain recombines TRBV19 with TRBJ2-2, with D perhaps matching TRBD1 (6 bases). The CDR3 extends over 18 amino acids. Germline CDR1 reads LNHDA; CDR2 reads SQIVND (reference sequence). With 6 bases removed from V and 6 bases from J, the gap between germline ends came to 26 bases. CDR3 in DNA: TGTGCCAGTAGGTCGGTCGTCTTTGGACAGAAAAGGGCCGGGGAGCTGTTTTTT. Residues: CASRSVVFGQKRAGELFF. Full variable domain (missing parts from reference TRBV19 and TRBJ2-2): DGGITQSPKYLFRKEGQNVTLSCEQNLNHDAMYWYRQDPGQGLRLIYYSQIVNDFQKGDIAEGYSVSREKKESFPLTVTSAQKNPTAFYLCASRSVVFGQKRAGELFFGEGSRLTVL.

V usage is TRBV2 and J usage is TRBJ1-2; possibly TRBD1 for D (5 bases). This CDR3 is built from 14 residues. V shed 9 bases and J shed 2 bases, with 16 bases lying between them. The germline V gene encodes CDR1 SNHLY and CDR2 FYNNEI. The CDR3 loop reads CASLPAWGNYGYTF. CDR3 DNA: TGTGCCAGTCTACCCGCTTGGGGCAACTATGGCTACACCTTC.

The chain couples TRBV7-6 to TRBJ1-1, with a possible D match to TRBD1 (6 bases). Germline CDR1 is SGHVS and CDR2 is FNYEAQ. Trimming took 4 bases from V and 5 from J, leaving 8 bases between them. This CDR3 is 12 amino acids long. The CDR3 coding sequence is TGTGCCAGCAGCTCCGGACAGACTGAAGCTTTCTTT. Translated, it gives CASSSGQTEAFF.

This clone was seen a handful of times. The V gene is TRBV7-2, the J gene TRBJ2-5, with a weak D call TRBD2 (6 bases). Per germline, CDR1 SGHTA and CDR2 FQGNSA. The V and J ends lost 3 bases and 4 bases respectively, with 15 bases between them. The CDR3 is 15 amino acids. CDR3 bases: TGTGCCAGCAGCTTCCCCGGGACTGTCAGAGAGACCCAGTACTTC. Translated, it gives CASSFPGTVRETQYF.

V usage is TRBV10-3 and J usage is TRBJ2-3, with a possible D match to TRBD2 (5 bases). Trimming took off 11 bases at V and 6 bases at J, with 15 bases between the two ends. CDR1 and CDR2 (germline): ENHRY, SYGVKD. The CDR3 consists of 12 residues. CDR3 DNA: TGTGCCGCAAGTGGGAGCGCTGATACGCAGTATTTT. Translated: CAASGSADTQYF.

The CDR3 region is CASSLASGGTYFYEQYF. The CDR3 nucleotides read TGTGCCAGCAGCTTAGCTAGCGGGGGGACCTATTTTTACGAGCAGTACTTC. This chain connects TRBV7-2 to TRBJ2-7; 10 positions match TRBD2. CDR1 is SGHTA, CDR2 FQGNSA, per germline. The CDR3 contains 17 residues. Trimming at V came to 0 bases and at J to 4 bases, leaving 9 bases not matched to a gene.

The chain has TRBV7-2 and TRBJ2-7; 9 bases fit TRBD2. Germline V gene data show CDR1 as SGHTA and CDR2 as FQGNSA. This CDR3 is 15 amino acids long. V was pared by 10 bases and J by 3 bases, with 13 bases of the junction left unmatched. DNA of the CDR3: TGTGCCACCGGTGCCCGCGGGGGGGCCTTCTACGAGCAGTACTTC. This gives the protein CATGARGGAFYEQYF.

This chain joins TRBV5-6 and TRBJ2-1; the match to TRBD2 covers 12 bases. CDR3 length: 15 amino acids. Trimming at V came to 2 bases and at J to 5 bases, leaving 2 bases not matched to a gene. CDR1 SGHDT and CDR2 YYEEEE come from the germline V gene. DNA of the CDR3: TGTGCCAGCAGCTTCGCTAGCGGGGGGGACAATGAGCAGTTCTTC. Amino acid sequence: CASSFASGGDNEQFF.

As DNA, the CDR3 is TGTGCCAGCTCACCCACCTCTGGCCTAGCGCTGCCCTACAATGAGCAGTTCTTC. Its protein is CASSPTSGLALPYNEQFF. The J gene is TRBJ2-1, the V gene TRBV18, with D possibly matching TRBD2 (6 bases). Trimming pared 3 bases from V and 2 bases from J, leaving 20 bases between. The CDR3 runs to 18 residues. The germline V gene has CDR1 KGHSH and CDR2 LQKENI.

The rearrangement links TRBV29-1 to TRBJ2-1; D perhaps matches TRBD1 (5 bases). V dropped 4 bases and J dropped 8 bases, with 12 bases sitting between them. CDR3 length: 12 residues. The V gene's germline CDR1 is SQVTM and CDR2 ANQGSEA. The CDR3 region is CSVGGGAYEQFF. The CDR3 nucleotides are TGCAGCGTTGGAGGTGGGGCCTATGAGCAGTTCTTC.

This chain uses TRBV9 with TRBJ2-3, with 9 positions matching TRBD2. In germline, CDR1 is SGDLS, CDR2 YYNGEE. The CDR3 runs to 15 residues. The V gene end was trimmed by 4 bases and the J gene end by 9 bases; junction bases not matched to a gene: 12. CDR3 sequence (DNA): TGTGCCAGCAGCCCACCTGGCGGGGGGGCCCGGACGCAGTATTTT. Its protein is CASSPPGGGARTQYF.

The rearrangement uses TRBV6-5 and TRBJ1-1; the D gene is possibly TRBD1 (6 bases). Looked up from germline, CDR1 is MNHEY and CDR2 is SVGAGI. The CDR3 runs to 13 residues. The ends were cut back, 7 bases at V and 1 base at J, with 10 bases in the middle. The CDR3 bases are TGTGCCAGCAACCTACAGGGGAACACTGAAGCTTTCTTT. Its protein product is CASNLQGNTEAFF.

The CDR3 loop reads CASSLGGTYEQYF. The CDR3 DNA reads as TGTGCCAGCAGCTTGGGGGGTACCTACGAGCAGTACTTC. The chain carries TRBV7-3 and TRBJ2-7; D perhaps matches TRBD2 (6 bases). V gave up 3 bases and J gave up 2 bases, with 8 bases separating them. The CDR3 totals 13 residues. Per the germline V gene, CDR1 is SGHTA and CDR2 is FQGTGA.